Shown below are 14 T cell receptor beta chains from a single sample sequenced in a study of regulatory T cells in long-lasting Graves disease (dated by TCRdb to the early 2020s). Library method: multiplex PCR. Sequencing instrument: Illumina HiSeq 4000. To build TCR beta libraries, CDR3 regions were amplified by Arm-PCR using iRepertoire HTBI primers. TCRdb took the public reads, trimmed them with fastp at Q25, ran MiXCR for clone calling and kept in-frame beta chains. A single entry per CDR3 protein holds the most common genes and DNA from its merged rows. This sample has around 230,000 distinct CDR3 sequences in its table, and about 16% of those were observed once. The ten largest account for roughly 23% of the sample. The time point label here, explained by the study, means: newly diagnosed GD, antithyroid drugs for less than 3 months. For both TCR sequencing and RNA sequencing, RNA was extracted from PBMCs in TRIzol.

The sequences come from peripheral blood mononuclear cells (PBMCs), collected at new diagnosis, from a patient treated with antithyroid drugs. Source of these receptors: a female donor with Graves disease.

The sample holds many counts of this clonotype. The chain recombines TRBV7-2 with TRBJ2-3, with D possibly being TRBD1 or TRBD2 (6 bases each). This CDR3 region has 16 residues. Trimming took off 3 bases at V and 4 bases at J, with 17 bases between the two ends. CDR1 is SGHTA, CDR2 FQGNSA, per germline. The CDR3 protein is CASSLAGAGHPDTQYF. For the CDR3, the DNA is TGTGCCAGCAGCTTGGCCGGGGCGGGACATCCAGATACGCAGTATTTT.

This clonotype was seen ten or more times. The chain couples TRBV29-1 to TRBJ1-1; TRBD1 agrees at 10 bases. V was pared by 2 bases and J by 4 bases, with 7 bases of the junction left unmatched. Looked up from germline, CDR1 is SQVTM and CDR2 is ANQGSEA. The CDR3 loop spans 15 amino acids. CDR3: CSVEWGQGTLTEAFF. The CDR3 coding sequence is TGCAGCGTTGAATGGGGACAGGGGACCCTCACTGAAGCTTTCTTT.

This clonotype appeared many times. The chain is built from TRBV18 and TRBJ2-7, with D possibly being TRBD2 (6 bases). This CDR3 region has 14 residues. The germline V gene has CDR1 KGHSH and CDR2 LQKENI. The ends were cut back, 6 bases at V and 5 bases at J, with 17 bases in the middle. CDR3 DNA: TGTGCCAGCTCTCTCGGATGGAGGGAAGACGAGCAGTACTTC. This encodes CASSLGWREDEQYF.

The CDR3 spells CASSPGSAGGYGYTF. DNA of the CDR3: TGTGCCAGCAGTCCCGGATCCGCAGGAGGCTATGGCTACACCTTC. V gene TRBV12-3 or TRBV12-4 combines with J gene TRBJ1-2, with D unclear. This CDR3 is built from 15 residues. V was clipped by 5 bases and J by 4 bases, with 17 bases between them.

This clonotype has at least ten counts. The genes are TRBV24-1 and TRBJ2-5; 7 bases are a match to TRBD1. The J segment lost 5 bases and the V segment lost 5 bases, leaving 7 bases of the junction unmatched. The CDR3 is 14 amino acids. Germline V gene data show CDR1 as KGHDR and CDR2 as SFDVKD. The CDR3 protein is CATSGTGQGETQYF. CDR3 nucleotides: TGTGCCACCAGTGGGACAGGTCAAGGGGAGACCCAGTACTTC.

This clonotype was counted at least ten times. V gene TRBV19 combines with J gene TRBJ1-1; D might be TRBD1 (5 bases). The germline CDR1 and CDR2 sequences are LNHDA and SQIVND (reference sequence). The CDR3 totals 14 residues. Deletions cut 7 bases from V and 1 base from J, with 13 bases between. CDR3 bases: TGTGCCAGTACCCCGGGACCCCAGAACACTGAAGCTTTCTTT. Protein sequence: CASTPGPQNTEAFF.

In its sample, this clonotype was seen many times. The rearrangement uses TRBV6-2 or TRBV6-3 and TRBJ2-7; D gene ambiguous. This CDR3 has 15 amino acids. V was pared by 6 bases and J by 6 bases, with 21 bases between. The V gene's germline CDR1 is MNHEY and CDR2 SVGEGT. The CDR3 bases are TGTGCCAGCAGCCCCCGTCCCCAAACGGTTCTCGAGCAGTACTTC. Amino acids: CASSPRPQTVLEQYF.

As concerns this clonotype: Given a far larger clone just one base away, this is likely a sequencing read error. The chain links TRBV27 to TRBJ2-1; no definite D call. Germline V CDR1 and CDR2: MNHEY, SMNVEV (reference sequence). The V end lost 4 bases, the J end lost 5 bases, and 15 bases lay between the germline ends. The CDR3 has 15 residues. The CDR3: CASSSRLGSDNEQFF. CDR3 nucleotide sequence: TGTGCCAGCAGTTCTCGACTTGGCAGCGACAATGAGCAGTTCTTC.

This clonotype was recorded at least ten times. The chain uses TRBV2 and TRBJ2-7, with D perhaps assigned TRBD1 or TRBD2 (5 bases each). Trimming cost V 7 bases and J 1 base, with 14 bases left between them. Germline V gives CDR1 SNHLY, CDR2 FYNNEI. The CDR3 is 14 residues long. CDR3 protein: CASTGTDESYEQYF. The CDR3 DNA follows: TGTGCCAGCACCGGGACGGACGAATCCTACGAGCAGTACTTC.

The sample holds many counts of this clonotype. The chain uses TRBV4-3 and TRBJ1-4; 9 bases are a match to TRBD1. The CDR3 loop spans 14 amino acids. V was clipped by 5 bases and J by 7 bases; unmatched bases: 5. Germline V gene lookup returns CDR1 LGHNA and CDR2 YSLEER. CDR3 sequence reads: CASSFGTGTEKLFF. In DNA, the CDR3 is TGCGCCAGCAGCTTCGGGACAGGGACTGAAAAACTGTTTTTT.

This chain connects TRBV12-3 or TRBV12-4 to TRBJ1-1, with a weak D call TRBD1 (5 bases). The CDR3 has 16 amino acids. Trimming cost V 4 bases and J 4 bases, with 19 bases left between them. CDR3 loop: CASSYERGSGVTEAFF. Here the CDR3 DNA reads TGTGCCAGCAGTTACGAACGGGGGTCAGGTGTCACTGAAGCTTTCTTT.

This clonotype appeared many times. The CDR3 nucleotides are TGTGCCAGCAGCCCTTCCTGGGTGGATGGCTACACCTTC. Translated, it gives CASSPSWVDGYTF. The chain joins TRBV3-1 to TRBJ1-2; D ambiguous. The CDR3 sequence is 13 residues long. In germline, CDR1 is LGHDT, CDR2 YNNKEL (reference sequence). V lost 4 bases and J lost 6, with 12 bases in between.

This clonotype has more than one count but fewer than ten. The gene calls are TRBV19 and TRBJ2-7; weak D call: TRBD2 (5 bases). Germline CDR1 is LNHDA and CDR2 is SQIVND (reference sequence). The CDR3 consists of 14 residues. V was trimmed by 5 bases and J by 6 bases, leaving 17 bases between them. Written as DNA, the CDR3 is TGTGCCAGTAGTCACCTCTCTAGCCGCCTCGAGCAGTACTTC. Protein: CASSHLSSRLEQYF.

This clonotype was counted only a few times. The chain uses TRBV18 and TRBJ1-4, with D uncertain. The CDR3 is made up of 16 amino acids. V shed 0 bases and J shed 2 bases, with 10 bases lying between them. CDR1 KGHSH and CDR2 LQKENI come from the germline V gene. This CDR3 is CASSPPSRRTNEKLFF. The CDR3 DNA reads as TGTGCCAGCTCACCACCGTCCCGGAGGACTAATGAAAAACTGTTTTTT.